These 24 T cell receptor beta chains came from one sample sequenced in a study of human T cells and chemical hapten exposure. TCRdb independently ran MiXCR on the RACE reads; one entry per CDR3 protein. The sample yields 180,000 or so distinct CDR3 sequences, 20% to 25% seen once. Time point: patch test 1, 2 weeks after DPC sensitization. The treatment was: therapeutic diphenylcyclopropenone sensitization with weekly scalp DPC. The sequenced sample was whole blood, obtained in connection with sensitization to the hapten diphenylcyclopropenone (DPC). The receptors originated from a woman between 45 and 60 years old with alopecia areata. Some clones in this sample may be carry-over from other donors' samples.

This sequence joins TRBV30 and TRBJ2-3; D is ambiguous. V lost 0 bases and J 0 bases, leaving 10 bases between the germline ends. Germline V gene data show CDR1 as GTSNPN and CDR2 as SVGIG (reference sequence). The CDR3 consists of 15 residues. CDR3 in DNA: TGTGCCTGGAGTGTTGGTGGGGTTAGCACAGATACGCAGTATTTT. It yields the protein CAWSVGGVSTDTQYF.

This clonotype was detected only a few times. The gene calls are TRBV3-1 and TRBJ2-7; D call uncertain. V was shortened by 0 bases and J by 3 bases, with 6 bases between the two germline ends. The CDR3 runs to 13 residues. CDR1 LGHDT and CDR2 YNNKEL come from the germline V gene (reference sequence). CDR3 in amino acids: CASSQDRNYEQYF. The CDR3 DNA follows: TGTGCCAGCAGCCAAGACAGAAACTACGAGCAGTACTTC.

This clonotype appeared a few times. The chain is built from TRBV6-2 or TRBV6-3 and TRBJ2-2, with a weak D call TRBD2 (5 bases). Germline lookup yields CDR1 MNHEY and CDR2 SVGEGT. CDR3 length equals 15 residues. Trimming shortened V by 2 bases and J by 1 base, and 8 bases separated the two germline ends. The CDR3 is CASSYGSRNTGELFF. The CDR3 bases are TGTGCCAGCAGTTACGGGAGTAGGAACACCGGGGAGCTGTTTTTT.

The chain employs TRBV4-1 and TRBJ2-1; 13 bases match TRBD2. The CDR3 spans 19 residues. Germline V gives CDR1 MGHRA, CDR2 YSYEKL. After removal of 1 base from V and 3 bases from J, the junction contained 9 bases not matched to a gene. Written as DNA, the CDR3 is TGCGCCAGCAGCCAAGTGGGACTAGCGGGAACTCGGTTCTACAATGAGCAGTTCTTC. Translating it yields CASSQVGLAGTRFYNEQFF.

This clonotype was recorded a few times. This chain connects TRBV7-6 to TRBJ2-1; 9 nucleotides match TRBD2. The V segment lost 7 bases and the J segment 4 bases; nucleotides outside the gene matches: 11. The CDR3 loop spans 16 amino acids. Germline V CDR1 and CDR2: SGHVS, FNYEAQ. The CDR3 here is CASTRLAGSSYNEQFF. As DNA, the CDR3 is TGTGCCAGCACTCGGCTAGCGGGGAGCTCTTACAATGAGCAGTTCTTC.

This clonotype was counted between two and nine times. J is TRBJ2-5 and V is TRBV20-1; no firm D call. V was cut by 3 bases and J by 0 bases, with 8 bases left in between. Looked up from germline, CDR1 is DFQATT and CDR2 is SNEGSKA (reference sequence). The CDR3 extends over 13 amino acids. CDR3 nucleotides: TGCAGTGCTAGCGATACGTACCAAGAGACCCAGTACTTC. Amino acids: CSASDTYQETQYF.

CDR3: CSVGWVGQGAPPRYEQYF. The CDR3 DNA sequence: TGCAGCGTGGGCTGGGTGGGACAGGGGGCTCCACCTCGCTACGAGCAGTACTTC. This chain connects TRBV29-1 to TRBJ2-7; 12 nucleotides agree with TRBD1. Germline CDR1 and CDR2: SQVTM and ANQGSEA. V shed 6 bases and J 3 bases; nucleotides not matched to a gene: 18. The CDR3 has 18 amino acids.

The rearrangement uses TRBV7-2 and TRBJ2-5; TRBD2 agrees at 10 bases. Germline CDR1 reads SGHTA; CDR2 reads FQGNSA. V dropped 2 bases and J dropped 7; count of bases not matched to a gene: 4. CDR3 length equals 14 residues. The CDR3 DNA reads as TGTGCCAGCAGCTTACTAGCGGGAGTTGGGACCCAGTACTTC. This encodes CASSLLAGVGTQYF.

V gene TRBV4-1 combines with J gene TRBJ2-5; the D gene is possibly TRBD1 (6 bases). This CDR3 is built from 13 residues. Germline CDR1 reads MGHRA; CDR2 reads YSYEKL. The V end was cut by 6 bases, the J end by 1 base, with 9 bases between. DNA of the CDR3: TGCGCCAGCAGATCGACAGGCCAAGAGACCCAGTACTTC. This translates into CASRSTGQETQYF.

This clonotype was found a few times. The chain employs TRBV10-3 and TRBJ2-1; TRBD2 matches 7 bases. This CDR3 contains 17 residues. The V gene end was trimmed by 0 bases and the J gene end by 4 bases; junction bases not matched to a gene: 9. Germline lookup yields CDR1 ENHRY and CDR2 SYGVKD. The CDR3 DNA follows: TGTGCCATCAGTGAGTCGAACGCGGGAGCAATGTACAATGAGCAGTTCTTC. The encoded protein is CAISESNAGAMYNEQFF.

The V and J genes are TRBV11-2 and TRBJ2-5, with a possible D match to TRBD1 (5 bases). The CDR3 covers 16 residues. The germline V and J ends were trimmed by 5 bases and 5 bases, with 21 bases remaining between them. Looked up from germline, CDR1 is SGHAT and CDR2 is FQNNGV. In DNA form, the CDR3 reads TGTGCCAGCAGCCGGATGGGGTCAGGGAAGGGGGAGACCCAGTACTTC. This sequence encodes CASSRMGSGKGETQYF.

This clonotype was seen a handful of times. The chain uses TRBV10-1 and TRBJ2-1, with D perhaps being TRBD1 or TRBD2 (5 bases each). Germline assignment: CDR1 WNHNN and CDR2 SYGVQD (reference sequence). V shed 3 bases and J shed 2 bases, with 20 bases lying between them. This CDR3 region has 18 residues. The CDR3 here is CASSDPPWGTEPYNEQFF. The CDR3 DNA follows: TGCGCCAGCAGTGACCCACCGTGGGGGACGGAACCCTACAATGAGCAGTTCTTC.

This clonotype has only a few counts. The CDR3 protein is CSVGTGRDTGELFF. DNA of the CDR3: TGCAGCGTCGGGACAGGGAGGGACACCGGGGAGCTGTTTTTT. The rearrangement joins TRBV29-1 to TRBJ2-2; 9 positions match TRBD1. CDR3 length: 14 amino acids. J was trimmed by 3 bases and V by 6 bases; bases with no gene match: 5. CDR1 SQVTM and CDR2 ANQGSEA come from the germline V gene.

In its sample, this clonotype was seen many times. The chain links TRBV29-1 to TRBJ1-2; 8 bases agree with TRBD1. The CDR3 consists of 12 residues. Germline V lookup: CDR1 SQVTM, CDR2 ANQGSEA. V lost 4 bases to trimming and J lost 7 bases; unmatched junction nucleotides: 5. CDR3 in DNA: TGCAGCGTTGTCCAGGGGGCATCTGGCTACACCTTC. Translation: CSVVQGASGYTF.

V gene TRBV3-1 combines with J gene TRBJ2-1; D possibly corresponds to TRBD2 (6 bases). CDR3 length equals 14 residues. Trimming took off 1 base at V and 8 bases at J, with 12 bases between the two ends. Germline V gives CDR1 LGHDT, CDR2 YNNKEL (reference sequence). The CDR3 bases are TGTGCCAGCAGCCAAGGTGGGGGGAGCGATGAGCAGTTCTTC. It translates to CASSQGGGSDEQFF.

The chain recombines TRBV20-1 with TRBJ1-5; 9 bases are shared with TRBD1. V gave up 6 bases and J gave up 3 bases; unmatched junction bases: 9. The CDR3 has 15 residues. Germline V gives CDR1 DFQATT, CDR2 SNEGSKA (reference sequence). CDR3 sequence: CSAETRDRVNQPQHF. The CDR3 nucleotides are TGCAGTGCGGAAACGAGGGACAGGGTCAATCAGCCCCAGCATTTT.

This clonotype showed up just a few times. This chain connects TRBV7-2 to TRBJ2-3; D is uncertain. Between the trimmed V and J ends, which lost 4 bases and 4 bases, there was a span of 6 bases. The CDR3 has 12 residues. Germline V gene lookup returns CDR1 SGHTA and CDR2 FQGNSA. DNA of the CDR3: TGTGCCAGCAGCTACCCAGCAGATACGCAGTATTTT. It encodes CASSYPADTQYF.

The genes are TRBV5-1 and TRBJ2-1, with D unresolved. The CDR3 spans 14 residues. Germline CDR1 reads SGHRS; CDR2 reads YFSETQ. The V end lost 4 bases, the J end lost 5 bases, and 13 bases lay between the germline ends. The CDR3 DNA follows: TGCGCCAGCAGCCAGACGGGCCGGCACAATGAGCAGTTCTTC. Amino acid sequence: CASSQTGRHNEQFF.

This clonotype was picked up a small number of times. The gene calls are TRBV10-3 and TRBJ2-5; 8 nucleotides line up with TRBD2. The CDR3 contains 13 residues. Trimming removed 6 bases from V and 2 bases from J; junction bases left unmatched: 2. CDR1 and CDR2 from the germline V gene are ENHRY and SYGVKD. The CDR3 protein is CAIRSGSQETQYF. The CDR3 DNA reads TGTGCCATCAGGAGCGGGAGTCAAGAGACCCAGTACTTC.

Note on this clonotype: At one end, the junction sequence differs from germline, possibly due to a read error. The chain employs TRBV3-1 and TRBJ1-1; D not resolved. CDR3 size: 15 residues. Germline V CDR1 and CDR2: LGHDT, YNNKEL (reference sequence). The CDR3 DNA follows: TGTGCCAGCAGCCCGAACCCGATTATTAACACTGATGCTTTCTTT. Translating gives CASSPNPIINTDAFF.

This clonotype was seen a handful of times. The chain uses TRBV20-1 and TRBJ1-1; no firm D call. The germline gives CDR1 DFQATT, CDR2 SNEGSKA (reference sequence). This CDR3 spans 13 amino acids. Trimming removed 3 bases at V and 1 base at J, with 9 bases between. The CDR3 loop reads CSASGPPNTEAFF. The CDR3 nucleotides read TGCAGTGCTAGCGGGCCTCCGAACACTGAAGCTTTCTTT.

The rearrangement joins TRBV5-1 to TRBJ2-7, with TRBD2 matching 8 bases. This CDR3 spans 13 amino acids. The junction had 3 bases not matched to a gene; V was cut back by 2 bases and J by 5 bases. Looked up from germline, CDR1 is SGHRS and CDR2 is YFSETQ. The CDR3 reads CASSLAGVNEQYF. For the CDR3, the DNA is TGCGCCAGCAGCTTAGCGGGAGTCAACGAGCAGTACTTC. Combining the CDR3 with reference TRBV5-1 and TRBJ2-7 gives the whole variable domain KAGVTQTPRYLIKTRGQQVTLSCSPISGHRSVSWYQQTPGQGLQFLFEYFSETQRNKGNFPGRFSGRQFSNSRSEMNVSTLELGDSALYLCASSLAGVNEQYFGPGTRLTVT.

The V call is TRBV5-1, the J call TRBJ2-1; 11 bases match TRBD2. Germline V gives CDR1 SGHRS, CDR2 YFSETQ. The CDR3 length is 17 residues. V lost 3 bases to trimming and J lost 5 bases; unmatched junction nucleotides: 10. The CDR3 DNA sequence: TGCGCCAGCAGCTCTTTAGCGGGAGGGCCCTTAGACAATGAGCAGTTCTTC. Its protein product is CASSSLAGGPLDNEQFF.

In DNA, the CDR3 is TGTGCCAGCAGTCCGCCCTCACTAGTTCATGAGCAGTTCTTC. It specifies CASSPPSLVHEQFF. J is TRBJ2-1 and V is TRBV6-5; tentatively, D is TRBD2 (5 bases). Germline CDR1 reads MNHEY; CDR2 reads SVGAGI. The CDR3 contains 14 residues. V was shortened by 5 bases and J by 8 bases, with 16 bases between the two germline ends.